What follows is one T cell receptor beta chain and its context. The data were obtained in a study of shared T cell receptors in the human thymus. Here immunoSEQ multiplex PCR was the method, and the copy in TCRdb shows in-frame clones only, minus some. The sample lists approximately 490,000 clones, roughly 74% seen once, with less than 0.015% in the top ten. This same sample was also taken into another study, of human thymus T cells.

Sequenced material: thymocytes. The sequence was collected from a boy under two years old with a congenital heart defect.

This CDR3 is CAWSKRGAGPNQPQHF. The CDR3, as DNA: TGTGCCTGGAGTAAAAGGGGCGCGGGGCCAAACCAGCCCCAGCATTTT. J is TRBJ1-5 and V is TRBV30, with D possibly being TRBD1 (5 bases). V was shortened by 2 bases and J by 7 bases, with 21 bases between the two germline ends. The CDR3 has 16 amino acids. Germline CDR1 and CDR2: GTSNPN and SVGIG (reference sequence).